This T cell receptor (beta chain) comes out of a study of cytomegalovirus exposure and HLA in healthy donors. The PCR used 60 Vbeta and 13 Jbeta primers. Generated by immunoSEQ multiplex PCR, the TCRdb table keeps only in-frame clones and is missing some. Of more than 85,000 clones in the sample, around 86% were seen once. CDR1 is SEHNR, CDR2 FQNEAQ, per germline (reference sequence). The CDR3 sequence is 12 residues long. V lost 7 bases, J lost 5 bases, and 11 bases lay in between. The sequencing input was PBMCs. This chain uses TRBV7-9 with TRBJ2-5, with D uncertain. This clonotype was sampled from a man between 40 and 49 years old in good health and CMV-seronegative. The CDR3 DNA sequence: TGTGCCAGCACCACCAGTTGGGAGACCCAGTACTTC. Protein sequence: CASTTSWETQYF.